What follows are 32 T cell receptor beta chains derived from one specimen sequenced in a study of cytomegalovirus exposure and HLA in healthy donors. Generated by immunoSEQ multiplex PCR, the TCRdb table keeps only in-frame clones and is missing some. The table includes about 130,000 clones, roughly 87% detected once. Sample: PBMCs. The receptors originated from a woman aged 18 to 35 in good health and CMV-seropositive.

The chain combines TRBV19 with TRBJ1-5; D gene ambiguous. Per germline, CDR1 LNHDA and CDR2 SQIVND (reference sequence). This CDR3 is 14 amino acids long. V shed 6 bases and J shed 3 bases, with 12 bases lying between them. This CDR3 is CASSPRGINQPQHF. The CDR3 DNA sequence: TGTGCCAGTAGCCCTAGAGGGATCAATCAGCCCCAGCATTTT.

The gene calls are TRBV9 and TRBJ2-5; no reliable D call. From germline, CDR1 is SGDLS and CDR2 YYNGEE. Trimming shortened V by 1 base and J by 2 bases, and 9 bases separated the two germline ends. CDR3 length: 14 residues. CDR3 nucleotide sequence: TGTGCCAGCAGCGTAACCACATTTCAAGAGACCCAGTACTTC. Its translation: CASSVTTFQETQYF.

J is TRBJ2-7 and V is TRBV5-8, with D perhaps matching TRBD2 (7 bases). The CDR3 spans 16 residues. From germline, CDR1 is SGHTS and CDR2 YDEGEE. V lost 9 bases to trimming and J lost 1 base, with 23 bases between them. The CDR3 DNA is TGTGCCAACGGCTACGGGGGGCCCCCAGGGTCCTACGAGCAGTACTTC. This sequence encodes CANGYGGPPGSYEQYF.

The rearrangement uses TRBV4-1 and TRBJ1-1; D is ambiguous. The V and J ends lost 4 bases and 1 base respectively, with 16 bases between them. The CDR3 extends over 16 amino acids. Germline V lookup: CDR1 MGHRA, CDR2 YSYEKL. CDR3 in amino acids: CASSPSQGSGNTEAFF. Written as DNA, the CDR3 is TGCGCCAGCAGCCCGAGTCAAGGTTCGGGGAACACTGAAGCTTTCTTT.

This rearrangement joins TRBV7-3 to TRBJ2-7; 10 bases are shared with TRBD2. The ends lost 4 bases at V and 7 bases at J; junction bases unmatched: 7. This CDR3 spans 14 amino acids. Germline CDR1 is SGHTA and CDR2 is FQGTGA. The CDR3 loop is CASSSTGTSAEQYF. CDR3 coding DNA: TGTGCCAGCAGCTCCACCGGGACTAGCGCTGAGCAGTACTTC.

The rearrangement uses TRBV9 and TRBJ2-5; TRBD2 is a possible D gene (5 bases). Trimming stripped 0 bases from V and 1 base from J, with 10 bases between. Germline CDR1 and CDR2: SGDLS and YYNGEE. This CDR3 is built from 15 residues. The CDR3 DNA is TGTGCCAGCAGCGTAGTCTCCCGGGGCCAAGAGACCCAGTACTTC. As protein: CASSVVSRGQETQYF.

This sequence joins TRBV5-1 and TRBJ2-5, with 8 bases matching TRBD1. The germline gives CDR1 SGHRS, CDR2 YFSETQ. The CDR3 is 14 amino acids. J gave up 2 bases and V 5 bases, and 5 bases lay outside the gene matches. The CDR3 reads CASRGQVIQETQYF. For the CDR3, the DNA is TGCGCCAGCAGGGGACAGGTCATACAAGAGACCCAGTACTTC.

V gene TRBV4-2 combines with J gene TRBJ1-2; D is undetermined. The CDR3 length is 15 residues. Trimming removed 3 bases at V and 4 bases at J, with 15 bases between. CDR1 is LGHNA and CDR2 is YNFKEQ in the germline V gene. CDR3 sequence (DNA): TGTGCCAGCAGCCATCGAGGAGACGTGGGCTATGGCTACACCTTC. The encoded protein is CASSHRGDVGYGYTF.

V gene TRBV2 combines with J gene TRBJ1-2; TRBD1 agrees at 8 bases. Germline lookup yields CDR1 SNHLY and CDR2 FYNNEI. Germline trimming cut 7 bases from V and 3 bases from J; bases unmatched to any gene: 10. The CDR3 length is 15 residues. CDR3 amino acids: CASIQGAPRDYGYTF. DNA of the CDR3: TGTGCCAGCATTCAGGGGGCGCCTAGGGACTATGGCTACACCTTC.

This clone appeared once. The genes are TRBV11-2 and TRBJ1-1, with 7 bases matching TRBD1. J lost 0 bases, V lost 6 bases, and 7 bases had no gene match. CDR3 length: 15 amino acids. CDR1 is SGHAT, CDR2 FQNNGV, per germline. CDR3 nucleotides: TGTGCCAGCAGTAACACAGGGGCTTTGAACACTGAAGCTTTCTTT. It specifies CASSNTGALNTEAFF.

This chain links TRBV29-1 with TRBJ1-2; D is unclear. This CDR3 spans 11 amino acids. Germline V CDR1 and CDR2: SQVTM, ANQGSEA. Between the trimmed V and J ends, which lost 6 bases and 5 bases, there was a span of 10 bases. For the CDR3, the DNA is TGCAGCGTGCTCTCGGGATATGGCTACACCTTC. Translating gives CSVLSGYGYTF.

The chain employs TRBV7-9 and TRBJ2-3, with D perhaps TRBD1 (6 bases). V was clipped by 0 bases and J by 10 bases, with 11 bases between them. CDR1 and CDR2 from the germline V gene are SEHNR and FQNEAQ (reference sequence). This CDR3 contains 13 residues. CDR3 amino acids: CASSLARGVSQYF. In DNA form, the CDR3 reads TGTGCCAGCAGCTTAGCCAGGGGCGTGTCGCAGTATTTT.

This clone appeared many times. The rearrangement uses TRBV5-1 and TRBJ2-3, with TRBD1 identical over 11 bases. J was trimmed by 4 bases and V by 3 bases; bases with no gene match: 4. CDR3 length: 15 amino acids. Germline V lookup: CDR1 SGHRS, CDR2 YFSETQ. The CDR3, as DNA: TGCGCCAGCAGCTCGGAGGGACAGGGGGCAGATACGCAGTATTTT. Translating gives CASSSEGQGADTQYF.

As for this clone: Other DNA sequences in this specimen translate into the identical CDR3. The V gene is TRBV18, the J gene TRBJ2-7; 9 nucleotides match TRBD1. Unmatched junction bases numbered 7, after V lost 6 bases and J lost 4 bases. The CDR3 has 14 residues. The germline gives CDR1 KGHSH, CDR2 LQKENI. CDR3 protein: CASSPGTGSYEQYF. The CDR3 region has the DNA TGTGCCAGCTCGCCCGGGACAGGGTCTTACGAGCAGTACTTC.

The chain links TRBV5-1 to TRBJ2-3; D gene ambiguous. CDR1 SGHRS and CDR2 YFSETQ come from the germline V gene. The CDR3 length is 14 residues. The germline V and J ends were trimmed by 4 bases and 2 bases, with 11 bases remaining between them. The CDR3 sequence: CASSPKSHTDTQYF. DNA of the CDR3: TGCGCCAGCAGCCCGAAAAGCCACACAGATACGCAGTATTTT.

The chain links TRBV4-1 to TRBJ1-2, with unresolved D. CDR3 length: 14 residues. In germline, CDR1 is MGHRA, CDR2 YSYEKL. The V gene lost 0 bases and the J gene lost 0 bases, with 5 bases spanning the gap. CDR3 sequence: CASSQDPANYGYTF. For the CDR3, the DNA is TGCGCCAGCAGCCAAGACCCGGCTAACTATGGCTACACCTTC.

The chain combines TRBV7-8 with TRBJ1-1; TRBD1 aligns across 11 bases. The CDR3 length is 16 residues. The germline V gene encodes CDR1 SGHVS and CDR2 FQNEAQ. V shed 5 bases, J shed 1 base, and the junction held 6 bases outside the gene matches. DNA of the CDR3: TGTGCCAGCAGCCCAACCGGACAGGGGGCGAACACTGAAGCTTTCTTT. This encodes CASSPTGQGANTEAFF.

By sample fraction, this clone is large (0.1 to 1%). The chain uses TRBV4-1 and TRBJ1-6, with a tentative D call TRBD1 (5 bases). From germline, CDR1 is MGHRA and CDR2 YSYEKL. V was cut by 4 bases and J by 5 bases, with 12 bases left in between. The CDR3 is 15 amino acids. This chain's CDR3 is CASSLALTDNSPLHF. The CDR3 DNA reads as TGCGCCAGCAGCCTAGCCTTGACAGATAATTCACCCCTCCACTTT.

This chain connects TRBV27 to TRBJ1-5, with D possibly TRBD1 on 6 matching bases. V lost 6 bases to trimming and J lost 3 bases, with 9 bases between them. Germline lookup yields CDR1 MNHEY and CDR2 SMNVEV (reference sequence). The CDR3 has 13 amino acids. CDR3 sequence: CASRQGHNQPQHF. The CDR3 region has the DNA TGTGCCAGCAGACAGGGCCACAATCAGCCCCAGCATTTT.

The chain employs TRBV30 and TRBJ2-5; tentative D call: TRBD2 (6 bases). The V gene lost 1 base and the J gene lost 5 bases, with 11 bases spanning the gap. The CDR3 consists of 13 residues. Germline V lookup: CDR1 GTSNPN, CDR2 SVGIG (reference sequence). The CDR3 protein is CAWSGSGTETQYF. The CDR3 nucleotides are TGTGCCTGGAGTGGATCAGGGACTGAGACCCAGTACTTC.

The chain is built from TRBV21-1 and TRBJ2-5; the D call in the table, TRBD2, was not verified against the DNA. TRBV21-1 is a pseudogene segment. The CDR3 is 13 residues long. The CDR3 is CASSKGLAETQYF. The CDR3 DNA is TGTGCCAGCAGCAAGGGACTAGCGGAGACCCAGTACTTC.

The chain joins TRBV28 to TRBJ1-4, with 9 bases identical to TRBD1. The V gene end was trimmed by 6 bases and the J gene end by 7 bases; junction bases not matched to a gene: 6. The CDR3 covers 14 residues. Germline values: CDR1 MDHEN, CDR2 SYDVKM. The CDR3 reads CASSPGTGSEKLFF. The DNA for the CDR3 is TGTGCCAGCAGCCCAGGGACAGGGAGTGAAAAACTGTTTTTT.

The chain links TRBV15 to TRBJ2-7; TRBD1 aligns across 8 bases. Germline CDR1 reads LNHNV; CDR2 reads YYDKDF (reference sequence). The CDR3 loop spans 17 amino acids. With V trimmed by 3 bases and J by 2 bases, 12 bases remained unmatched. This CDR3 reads CATSSGGFMDRAYEQYF. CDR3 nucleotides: TGTGCCACCAGCAGTGGGGGGTTTATGGACAGGGCCTACGAGCAGTACTTC.

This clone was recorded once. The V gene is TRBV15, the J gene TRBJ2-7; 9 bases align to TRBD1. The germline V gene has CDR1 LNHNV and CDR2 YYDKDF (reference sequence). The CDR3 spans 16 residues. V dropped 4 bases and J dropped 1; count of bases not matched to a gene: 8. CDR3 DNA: TGTGCCACCAGCACCCGACCGACAGGGGGATCCTACGAGCAGTACTTC. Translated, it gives CATSTRPTGGSYEQYF.

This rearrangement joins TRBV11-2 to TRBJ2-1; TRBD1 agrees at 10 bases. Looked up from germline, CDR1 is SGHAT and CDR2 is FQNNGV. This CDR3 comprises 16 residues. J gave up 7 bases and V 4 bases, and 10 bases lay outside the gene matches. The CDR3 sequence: CASSYRTGGGRNEQFF. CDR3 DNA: TGTGCCAGCAGCTATCGGACAGGGGGGGGTCGGAATGAGCAGTTCTTC.

The CDR3 nucleotides are TGTGCCTGGAGTGGCAACTTGCAAGAGACCCAGTACTTC. Translating it yields CAWSGNLQETQYF. The chain combines TRBV30 with TRBJ2-5; D unclear. V lost 1 base, J lost 2 bases, and 8 bases lay in between. The germline V gene encodes CDR1 GTSNPN and CDR2 SVGIG (reference sequence). This CDR3 contains 13 residues. Full variable domain (outside the CDR3, taken from reference TRBV30 and TRBJ2-5): SQTIHQWPATLVQPVGSPLSLECTVEGTSNPNLYWYRQAAGRGLQLLFYSVGIGQISSEVPQNLSASRPQDRQFILSSKKLLLSDSGFYLCAWSGNLQETQYFGPGTRLLVL.

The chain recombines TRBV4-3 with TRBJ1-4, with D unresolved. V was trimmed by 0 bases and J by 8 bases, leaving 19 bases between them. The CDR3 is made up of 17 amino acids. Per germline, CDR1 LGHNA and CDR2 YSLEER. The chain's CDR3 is CASSQETGGRQHEKLFF. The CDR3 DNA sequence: TGCGCCAGCAGCCAAGAAACGGGCGGGCGACAACACGAAAAACTGTTTTTT.

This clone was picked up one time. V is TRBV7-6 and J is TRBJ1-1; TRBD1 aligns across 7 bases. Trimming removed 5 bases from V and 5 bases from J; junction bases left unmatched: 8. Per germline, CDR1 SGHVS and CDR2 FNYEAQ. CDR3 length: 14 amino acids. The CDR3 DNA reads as TGTGCCAGCAGCCCGACAGGGTTAGGGACTGAAGCTTTCTTT. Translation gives CASSPTGLGTEAFF.

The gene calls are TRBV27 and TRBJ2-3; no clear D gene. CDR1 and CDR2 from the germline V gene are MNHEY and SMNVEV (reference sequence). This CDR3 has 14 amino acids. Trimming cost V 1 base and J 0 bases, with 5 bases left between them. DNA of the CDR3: TGTGCCAGCAGTTTATATCTGAGCACAGATACGCAGTATTTT. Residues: CASSLYLSTDTQYF.

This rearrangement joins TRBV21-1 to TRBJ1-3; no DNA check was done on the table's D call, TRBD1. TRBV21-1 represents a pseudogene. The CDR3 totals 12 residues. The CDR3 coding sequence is TGTGCCAGCAGCATCTCAGGGAACACCATATATTTT. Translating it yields CASSISGNTIYF.

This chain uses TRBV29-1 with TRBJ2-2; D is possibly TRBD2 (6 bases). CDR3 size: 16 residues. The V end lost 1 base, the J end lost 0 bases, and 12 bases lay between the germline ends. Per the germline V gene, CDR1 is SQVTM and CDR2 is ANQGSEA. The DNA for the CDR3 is TGCAGCGTTGAAGGGCTCTGGGGGGCGAACACCGGGGAGCTGTTTTTT. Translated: CSVEGLWGANTGELFF.

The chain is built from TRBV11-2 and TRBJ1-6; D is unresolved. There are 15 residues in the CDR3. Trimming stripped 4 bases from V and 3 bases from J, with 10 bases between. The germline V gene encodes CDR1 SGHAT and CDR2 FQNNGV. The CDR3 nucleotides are TGTGCCAGCAGCTCCCGACTGGACTATAATTCACCCCTCCACTTT. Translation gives CASSSRLDYNSPLHF.